Following are 18 T cell receptor beta chains from one sample sequenced in a study of cytomegalovirus exposure and HLA in healthy donors. In the PCR, 60 Vbeta and 13 Jbeta primers were used. Generated by immunoSEQ multiplex PCR, the TCRdb table keeps only in-frame clones and is missing some. Of more than 150,000 clones in the sample, around 80% were seen once. The sequenced sample was PBMCs. The receptors here all came from a girl aged 5 to 17 in good health and CMV-seropositive.

The gene calls are TRBV7-2 and TRBJ2-7; 8 nucleotides line up with TRBD1. There are 16 residues in the CDR3. Per the germline V gene, CDR1 is SGHTA and CDR2 is FQGNSA. J gave up 4 bases and V 1 base, and 9 bases lay outside the gene matches. Here the CDR3 DNA reads TGTGCCAGCAGCTTAGAAGGGCCAGGGGGCGGATACGAGCAGTACTTC. Residues: CASSLEGPGGGYEQYF.

This clone was detected a few times. The rearrangement uses TRBV7-8 and TRBJ2-2, with 7 bases aligning to TRBD1. The CDR3 spans 16 residues. CDR1 and CDR2 from the germline V gene are SGHVS and FQNEAQ. V shed 5 bases and J 2 bases; nucleotides not matched to a gene: 8. The CDR3 sequence: CASSVGQHPNTGELFF. CDR3 DNA: TGTGCCAGCAGCGTGGGACAGCATCCCAACACCGGGGAGCTGTTTTTT.

The chain combines TRBV5-1 with TRBJ2-1; possibly TRBD1 for D (6 bases). CDR3 size: 15 residues. Trimming cost V 4 bases and J 0 bases, with 11 bases left between them. Looked up from germline, CDR1 is SGHRS and CDR2 is YFSETQ. The CDR3 is CASSGDTSSYNEQFF. CDR3 coding DNA: TGCGCCAGCAGCGGGGACACATCCTCCTACAATGAGCAGTTCTTC.

The chain has TRBV2 and TRBJ2-5, with a tentative D call TRBD1 (6 bases). The DNA end lines up better with TRBJ2-7; the J call may be wrong. CDR1 SNHLY and CDR2 FYNNEI come from the germline V gene. The CDR3 is made up of 15 amino acids. CDR3 sequence: CASSEVSGEFHEQYF. CDR3 nucleotide sequence: TGTGCCAGCAGTGAAGTGTCAGGGGAATTCCACGAGCAGTACTTC.

This clone was recorded once. The genes are TRBV5-4 and TRBJ2-2; 11 nucleotides align to TRBD1. CDR1 and CDR2 from the germline V gene are SGHNT and YYREEE (reference sequence). The J segment lost 6 bases and the V segment lost 4 bases, leaving 5 bases of the junction unmatched. The CDR3 extends over 15 amino acids. The CDR3 DNA follows: TGTGCCAGCAGCCCAGGGACAGGGGGTGCCGGGGAGCTGTTTTTT. Protein: CASSPGTGGAGELFF.

The CDR3 DNA reads as TGTGCCAGCAGCTTAATCGATACGCCGGGACAGGGAGTCTCCTACGAGCAGTACTTC. Encoded protein: CASSLIDTPGQGVSYEQYF. The gene calls are TRBV7-7 and TRBJ2-7, with 9 nucleotides matching TRBD1. CDR1 and CDR2 from the germline V gene are SSHAT and FNYEAQ (reference sequence). The CDR3 loop spans 19 amino acids. J was trimmed by 0 bases and V by 2 bases; bases with no gene match: 14.

This clone has just one count. CDR3 sequence: CASQDRANYGYTF. Here the CDR3 DNA reads TGTGCCAGCCAAGACAGGGCTAACTATGGCTACACCTTC. The gene calls are TRBV28 and TRBJ1-2; 7 bases are shared with TRBD1. Trimming cost V 8 bases and J 0 bases; bases outside gene matches: 3. This CDR3 region has 13 residues. Germline-derived CDR1 and CDR2 are MDHEN and SYDVKM.

This chain uses TRBV4-3 with TRBJ2-7; maybe TRBD1 (6 bases). The CDR3 sequence is 18 residues long. The V end lost 0 bases, the J end lost 4 bases, and 22 bases lay between the germline ends. Germline CDR1 is LGHNA and CDR2 is YSLEER. CDR3 loop: CASSQDADSPLSFYEQYF. The CDR3 coding sequence is TGCGCCAGCAGCCAAGATGCGGACAGTCCGCTTTCGTTTTACGAGCAGTACTTC.

V gene TRBV5-1 combines with J gene TRBJ1-2, with 12 bases that match TRBD1. This CDR3 comprises 14 residues. V gave up 4 bases and J gave up 7 bases; unmatched junction bases: 5. Germline-derived CDR1 and CDR2 are SGHRS and YFSETQ. CDR3 amino acids: CASSGGTGGIGYTF. The CDR3 DNA is TGCGCCAGCAGCGGGGGGACAGGGGGCATTGGCTACACCTTC.

This chain links TRBV19 with TRBJ1-4; 8 positions match TRBD1. The CDR3 has 14 amino acids. The V gene's germline CDR1 is LNHDA and CDR2 SQIVND (reference sequence). V lost 3 bases, J lost 13 bases, and 10 bases stayed unmatched. Here the CDR3 DNA reads TGTGCCAGTAGTATTGGGACAGGAAATAATGGACTGTTTTTT. Protein product: CASSIGTGNNGLFF.

The chain employs TRBV9 and TRBJ1-2; D ambiguous. Germline V gives CDR1 SGDLS, CDR2 YYNGEE. The CDR3 sequence is 11 residues long. Trimming removed 2 bases at V and 10 bases at J, with 9 bases between. CDR3 in amino acids: CASSVNGVYTF. In DNA, the CDR3 is TGTGCCAGCAGCGTGAACGGGGTCTACACCTTC.

The V call is TRBV2, the J call TRBJ2-2; a possible D gene is TRBD2 (6 bases). Trimming took 7 bases from V and 6 from J, leaving 15 bases between them. Germline values: CDR1 SNHLY, CDR2 FYNNEI. There are 14 residues in the CDR3. The CDR3 DNA reads as TGTGCCAGCATGGCAGGAGGGGTCTCCGGGGAGCTGTTTTTT. Amino acids: CASMAGGVSGELFF.

This chain connects TRBV10-3 to TRBJ2-5, with D possibly being TRBD1 (5 bases). The CDR3 has 13 residues. From germline, CDR1 is ENHRY and CDR2 SYGVKD. Trimming pared 6 bases from V and 2 bases from J, leaving 10 bases between. CDR3 coding DNA: TGTGCCATCAGGGAAGGGGTTCAAGAGACCCAGTACTTC. It codes for CAIREGVQETQYF.

J is TRBJ2-1 and V is TRBV7-3, with 14 bases identical to TRBD2. The germline V gene encodes CDR1 SGHTA and CDR2 FQGTGA. J lost 6 bases, V lost 4 bases, and 2 bases had no gene match. The CDR3 sequence is 15 residues long. The CDR3 DNA is TGTGCCAGCAGCTCGGGACTAGCGGGAGTCAATGAGCAGTTCTTC. It encodes CASSSGLAGVNEQFF.

The V and J genes are TRBV10-3 and TRBJ2-7; 11 bases align to TRBD2. This CDR3 is built from 14 residues. The V and J ends lost 2 bases and 3 bases, in that order; junction bases with no gene match: 0. CDR1 ENHRY and CDR2 SYGVKD come from the germline V gene. The DNA for the CDR3 is TGTGCCATCAGTGAGGGGACTAGCGGCTACGAGCAGTACTTC. Protein: CAISEGTSGYEQYF.

As DNA, the CDR3 is TGTGCCAGCAGCCTAAGCGGGAGGGCCATCGATGAGCAGTTCTTC. Amino acid sequence: CASSLSGRAIDEQFF. The chain uses TRBV27 and TRBJ2-1, with 10 bases identical to TRBD2. Germline assignment: CDR1 MNHEY and CDR2 SMNVEV (reference sequence). The CDR3 totals 15 residues. The V segment lost 6 bases and the J segment 8 bases; nucleotides outside the gene matches: 10.

The chain has TRBV6-5 and TRBJ2-7, with 8 bases identical to TRBD2. This CDR3 region has 14 residues. The germline V gene has CDR1 MNHEY and CDR2 SVGAGI. With 5 bases clipped from V and 4 bases from J, the junction kept 7 bases outside the gene matches. The CDR3 DNA reads TGTGCCAGCAGTAGGTCGGGAGGGCATTACGAGCAGTACTTC. Translating gives CASSRSGGHYEQYF.

This chain links TRBV27 with TRBJ1-3, with 7 bases fitting TRBD1. This CDR3 spans 15 amino acids. Germline CDR1 and CDR2: MNHEY and SMNVEV (reference sequence). V trimming: 3 bases; J trimming: 2 bases; junction bases outside the gene matches: 4. The CDR3 DNA is TGTGCCAGCAGTTTCAGGGGGTTCGCTGGAAACACCATATATTTT. Its translation: CASSFRGFAGNTIYF.